Given below is one TCR beta chain in context. The CDR3 has 15 residues. V shed 0 bases, J shed 6 bases, and the junction held 7 bases outside the gene matches. The germline V gene encodes CDR1 SQVTM and CDR2 ANQGSEA. This entry is derived from a study of blood T cell repertoires in COVID-19. For the study at large: From the United States, Italy and Spain came samples of acute and convalescent COVID-19. PBMCs, B-cell-depleted T cells, or T cells were the source of the cDNA or gDNA that made up the material.

Original processing methods: Estimation of nucleated cell counts relied on the amplification of reference gene primers. The table came from immunoSEQ multiplex PCR; TCRdb's copy has only in-frame clones and leaves some out. The V and J calls and the clone size are those of that table, but D and trimming were determined from the DNA. The table shows roughly 260,000 clones, with approximately 85% occurring only once. The chain joins TRBV29-1 to TRBJ1-5; 8 bases are shared with TRBD1. The receptor was derived from a woman aged 70-85 years with acute or convalescent COVID-19. Input material: peripheral blood. This chain's CDR3 is CSVEDGTGGGQPQHF. In DNA form, the CDR3 reads TGCAGCGTTGAAGATGGGACAGGCGGGGGTCAGCCCCAGCATTTT.